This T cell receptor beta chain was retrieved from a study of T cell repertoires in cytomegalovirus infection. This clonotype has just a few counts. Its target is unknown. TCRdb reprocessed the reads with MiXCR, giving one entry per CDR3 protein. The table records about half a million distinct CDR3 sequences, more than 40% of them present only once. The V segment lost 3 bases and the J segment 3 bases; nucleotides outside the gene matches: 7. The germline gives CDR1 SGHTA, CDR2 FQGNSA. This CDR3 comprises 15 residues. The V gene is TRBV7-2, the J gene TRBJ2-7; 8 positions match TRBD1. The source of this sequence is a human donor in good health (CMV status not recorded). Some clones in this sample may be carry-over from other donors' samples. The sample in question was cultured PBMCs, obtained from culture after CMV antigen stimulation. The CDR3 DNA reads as TGTGCCAGCAGCTTGGGATGGACAGGGAACTACGAGCAGTACTTC. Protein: CASSLGWTGNYEQYF.